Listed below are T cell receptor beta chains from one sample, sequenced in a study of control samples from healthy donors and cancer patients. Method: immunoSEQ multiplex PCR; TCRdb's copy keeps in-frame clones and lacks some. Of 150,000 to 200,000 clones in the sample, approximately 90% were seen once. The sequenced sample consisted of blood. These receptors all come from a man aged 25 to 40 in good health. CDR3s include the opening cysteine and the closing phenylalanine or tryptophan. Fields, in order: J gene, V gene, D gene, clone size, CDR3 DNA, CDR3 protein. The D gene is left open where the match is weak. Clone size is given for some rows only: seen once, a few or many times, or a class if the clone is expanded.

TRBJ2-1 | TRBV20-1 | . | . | TGCAGTGCTAGTCTGGCGACTGGGGGCAATGAGCAGTTCTTC | CSASLATGGNEQFF
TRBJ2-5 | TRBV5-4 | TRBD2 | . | TGTGCCAGCAGCTTATCGAGCGGGAGGGAAGAGACCCAGTACTTC | CASSLSSGREETQYF
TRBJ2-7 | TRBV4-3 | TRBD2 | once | TGCGCCAGCAGCCAAGGTATCCGATGGCGGGAGGAGGGCTCCTACGAGCAGTACTTC | CASSQGIRWREEGSYEQYF
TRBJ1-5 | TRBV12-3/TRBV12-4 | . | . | TGTGCCAGCAGTAGGGAGGGGAGTGAGCCCCAGCATTTT | CASSREGSEPQHF
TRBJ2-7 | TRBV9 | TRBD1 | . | TGTGCCAGCAGCGTAGAAGGGACAGGGTCAGGTGAGCAGTACTTC | CASSVEGTGSGEQYF
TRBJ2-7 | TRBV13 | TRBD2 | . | TGTGCCAGCAGCCCGACAAGGGAGCGGGGGGGCTACGAGCAGTACTTC | CASSPTRERGGYEQYF
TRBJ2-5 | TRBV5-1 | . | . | TGCGCCAGCAGCTTTAAAGAGACCCAGTACTTC | CASSFKETQYF
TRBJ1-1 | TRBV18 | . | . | TGTGCCAGCTCACCAAACGTTCCCAAGAACACTGAAGCTTTCTTT | CASSPNVPKNTEAFF
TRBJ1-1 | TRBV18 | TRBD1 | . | TGTGCCAGCTCACCGAAGACAGGGTCGGGGGCTGAAGCTTTCTTT | CASSPKTGSGAEAFF
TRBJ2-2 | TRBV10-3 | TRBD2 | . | TGTGCCATCAGTGAGAAAAGCGGGAGTGGGGAGCTGTTTTTT | CAISEKSGSGELFF
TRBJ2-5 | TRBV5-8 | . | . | TGTGCCAGCAGCTTGCGGGAGACCCAGTACTTC | CASSLRETQYF
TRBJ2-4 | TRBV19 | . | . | TGTGCCAGTACCCAAGGGTCCCTAGCCAAAAACATTCAGTACTTC | CASTQGSLAKNIQYF
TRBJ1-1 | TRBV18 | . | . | TGTGCCAGCTCTCTTTCGTCAGTACAGGGTTTGACTGAAGCTTTCTTT | CASSLSSVQGLTEAFF
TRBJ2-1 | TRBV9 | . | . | TGTGCCAGCAGCGTAGCAGGGGCCAATGAGCAGTTCTTC | CASSVAGANEQFF
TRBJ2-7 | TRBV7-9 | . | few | TGTGCCAGCAGCCTCTCGGGGGAGCAGTACTTC | CASSLSGEQYF
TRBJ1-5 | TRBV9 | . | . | TGTGCCAGCAGCGTAGGGCTCCTCCAGCCCCAGCATTTT | CASSVGLLQPQHF
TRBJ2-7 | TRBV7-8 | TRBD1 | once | TGTGCCAGCAGCTCACAGGGGGATCCGGGTCCGCCCTACGAGCAGTACTTC | CASSSQGDPGPPYEQYF
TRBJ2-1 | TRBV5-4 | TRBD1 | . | TGTGCCAGCAGCTTGGACAGGGGAACCTCCTACAATGAGCAGTTCTTC | CASSLDRGTSYNEQFF
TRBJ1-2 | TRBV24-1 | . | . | TGTGCCACCAGCGAGGGCCGAGCTGGCTACACCTTC | CATSEGRAGYTF
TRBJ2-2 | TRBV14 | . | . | TGTGCCAGCAGCCAAGATTTCGGAGGGGCCGGCGGGGAGCTGTTTTTT | CASSQDFGGAGGELFF
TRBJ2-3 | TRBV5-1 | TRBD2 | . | TGCGCCAGCAGCTTGCTCAGCGGGAGTATCCCAGATACGCAGTATTTT | CASSLLSGSIPDTQYF
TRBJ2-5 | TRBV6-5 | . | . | TGTGCCAGCAGTTACTCGAGACACATCCAAGAGACCCAGTACTTC | CASSYSRHIQETQYF
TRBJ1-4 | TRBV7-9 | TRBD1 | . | TGTGCCAGCAGCTTAAGCCTGGGACAGCCTAATGAAAAACTGTTTTTT | CASSLSLGQPNEKLFF
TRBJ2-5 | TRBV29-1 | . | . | TGCAGCGTGGGAGCCTTAGAGACCCAGTACTTC | CSVGALETQYF
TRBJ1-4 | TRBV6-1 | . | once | TGTGCCAGCAGTGATTTGGGGGGGGCTAATGAAAAACTGTTTTTT | CASSDLGGANEKLFF
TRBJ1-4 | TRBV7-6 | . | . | TGTGCCAGCAGCTTAGTGGCAGGGCGGGGGGAAAAACTGTTTTTT | CASSLVAGRGEKLFF
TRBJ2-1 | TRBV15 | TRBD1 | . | TGTGCCACCAGCAGAAACAGGGGAAATGAGCAGTTCTTC | CATSRNRGNEQFF
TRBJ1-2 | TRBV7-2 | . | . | TGTGCCAGCAGCTTTAGTAGAGCCTATGGCTACACCTTC | CASSFSRAYGYTF
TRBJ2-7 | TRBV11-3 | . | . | TGTGCCAGCAGCTCCCGCTCACACTACGAGCAGTACTTC | CASSSRSHYEQYF
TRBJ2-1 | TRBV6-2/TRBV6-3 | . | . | TGTGCCAGCAGTTATTATCATGAGCAGTTCTTC | CASSYYHEQFF
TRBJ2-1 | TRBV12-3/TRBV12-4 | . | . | TGTGCCAGCAGTTTCTTCGGGGCCAATGAGCAGTTCTTC | CASSFFGANEQFF
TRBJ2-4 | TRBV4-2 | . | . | TGTGCCAGCAGCCCCCGACTAGTCGGTGGGGATTTAGCCAAAAACATTCAGTACTTC | CASSPRLVGGDLAKNIQYF